This note documents a single T cell receptor beta chain sequence. Its antigen is not known. Surgery without prior neoadjuvant therapy was the treatment of the selected pancreatic ductal adenocarcinoma patients. This record belongs to a study of T cells in pancreatic ductal adenocarcinoma. Findings and caveats of the study: Blood clonality (roughly 0.072) did not differ significantly from tumor (around 0.1).

The V end lost 5 bases, the J end lost 8 bases, and 12 bases lay between the germline ends. The CDR3 has 12 residues. Germline values: CDR1 SEHNR, CDR2 FQNEAQ (reference sequence). Generated by immunoSEQ multiplex PCR, the TCRdb table keeps only in-frame clones and is missing some. The table includes over 90,000 clones, 90% to 95% detected once. The source is a human donor with pancreatic ductal adenocarcinoma. The sequencing input was PBMCs. The gene calls are TRBV7-9 and TRBJ2-5, with D perhaps matching TRBD1 (6 bases). CDR3 DNA sequence: TGTGCCAGCAGCCTGGACAGTCCAACCCAGTACTTC. The encoded protein is CASSLDSPTQYF.